This T cell receptor beta chain was found in a study of blood T cell repertoires in COVID-19. For the study at large: Acute and convalescent COVID-19 samples came from the United States, Italy and Spain.

TCRdb keeps only in-frame clones here, not all; method: immunoSEQ multiplex PCR. The sample lists tens of thousands of clones; 80% were seen once. The CDR3 has 15 residues. The germline V gene has CDR1 SGHKS and CDR2 YYEKEE (reference sequence). Between the trimmed V and J ends, which lost 4 bases and 5 bases, there was a span of 19 bases. This sequence originates from a human donor in a cohort sampled during active COVID-19. This chain connects TRBV5-5 to TRBJ2-7, with D tentatively TRBD2 (6 bases). Sequenced: peripheral blood. The DNA of the CDR3 is TGTGCCAGCAGCCGTCTCGGGGGAGGTACGGACGAGCAGTACTTC. This sequence encodes CASSRLGGGTDEQYF.